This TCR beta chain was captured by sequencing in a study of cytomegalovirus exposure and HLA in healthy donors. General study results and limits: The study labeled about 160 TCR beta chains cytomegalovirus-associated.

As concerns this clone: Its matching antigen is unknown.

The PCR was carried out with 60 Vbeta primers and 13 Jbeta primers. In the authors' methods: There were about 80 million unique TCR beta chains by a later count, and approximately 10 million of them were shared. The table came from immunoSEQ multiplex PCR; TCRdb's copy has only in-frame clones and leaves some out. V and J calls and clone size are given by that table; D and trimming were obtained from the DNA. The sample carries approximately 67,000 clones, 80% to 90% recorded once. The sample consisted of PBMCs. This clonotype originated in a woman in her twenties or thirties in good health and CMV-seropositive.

CDR3 region: CASSSGGSSYEQYF. The CDR3 DNA reads as TGTGCCAGCAGCTCGGGCGGGAGTTCCTACGAGCAGTACTTC. The chain is built from TRBV7-6 and TRBJ2-5; the match to TRBD2 covers 7 bases. The DNA end favors TRBJ2-7, so the J call may be wrong. The CDR3 covers 14 residues. Germline values: CDR1 SGHVS, CDR2 FNYEAQ.